Listed below are T cell receptor beta chains from one sample, sequenced in a study of radiotherapy plus CTLA-4 blockade in lung cancer. TCRdb's copy holds only in-frame clones and misses some; the assay was immunoSEQ multiplex PCR. The profile covers 55,000 to 70,000 clones, with roughly four fifths appearing a single time and around a sixth taken by the ten largest. The sequencing here drew on peripheral blood, taken from a patient treated with radiotherapy plus ipilimumab. These TCRs come from a human donor with non-small cell lung cancer who had a complete response to radiotherapy plus ipilimumab. Both conserved end residues are part of each CDR3. D genes are given only for firm matches. Size tells how often a clone was seen (once, few, many) or the class of an expanded clone, and some rows leave it out.

j_call v_call d_call clone_size cdr3_nt cdr3_aa
TRBJ2-7 TRBV14 . few TGTGCCAGCAGCCAAAGAGTCTCCTACGAGCAGTACTTC CASSQRVSYEQYF
TRBJ2-7 TRBV10-3 TRBD2 once TGTGCCATCAGTGCGGCGCGGGGGAGTACCTACGAGCAGTACTTC CAISAARGSTYEQYF
TRBJ2-2 TRBV2 TRBD1 . TGTGCCAGCATCGGACAGGGTAAAACCGGGGAGCTGTTTTTT CASIGQGKTGELFF
TRBJ2-7 TRBV7-2 . . TGTGCCAGCAGCTTGGGGGGGGGCCTCGACGAGCAGTACTTC CASSLGGGLDEQYF
TRBJ2-2 TRBV5-1 TRBD2 . TGCGCCAGCAGCTTAATAGCGGGATATGGGGCCGGGGAGCTGTTTTTT CASSLIAGYGAGELFF
TRBJ1-2 TRBV10-3 TRBD1 few TGTGCCATCAGTGAGTCCACGGACAGGGGCTATGGCTACACCTTC CAISESTDRGYGYTF
TRBJ1-2 TRBV29-1 . . TGCAGCGTCTTACAGCCTTCTCAGCGCTACACCTTC CSVLQPSQRYTF
TRBJ1-1 TRBV2 . . TGTGCCAGCAGGCGCCCGACAAGAAACACTGAAGCTTTCTTT CASRRPTRNTEAFF
TRBJ1-5 TRBV6-6 TRBD1 few TGTGCCAGCAGTTACTCGGACAGGGACAATCAGCCCCAGCATTTT CASSYSDRDNQPQHF
TRBJ2-5 TRBV7-9 . . TGTGCCAGCAGCTCCAGGAGGCTGACACAAGAGACCCAGTACTTC CASSSRRLTQETQYF
TRBJ1-4 TRBV11-2 . . TGTGCCAGCAGCTTACGATGGGAGACTAATGAAAAACTGTTTTTT CASSLRWETNEKLFF
TRBJ1-2 TRBV10-3 . medium-sized TGTGCCATCAGTGAAAGTCAGGCGCGCTATGGCTACACCTTC CAISESQARYGYTF
TRBJ2-1 TRBV7-9 . . TGTGCCAGCGTAGGGGGGGGTTCCTACAATGAGCAGTTCTTC CASVGGGSYNEQFF
TRBJ2-1 TRBV25-1 TRBD2 . TGTGCCAGCAGTGAGCGGGGGGGCCGGTGGAATGAGCAGTTCTTC CASSERGGRWNEQFF
TRBJ1-6 TRBV30 TRBD1 few TGTGCCTGGAGTGTACTCCGGGGGACAGGGCGGAGGAGTTCACCCCTCCACTTT CAWSVLRGTGRRSSPLHF
TRBJ1-2 TRBV11-2 TRBD1 . TGTGCCAGCAGCTGGGGACAGGGGGCTCAGAACTATGGCTACACCTTC CASSWGQGAQNYGYTF
TRBJ2-5 TRBV7-9 TRBD2 . TGTGCCAGCAGCTTAGGACTAGCGGAAGAGACCCAGTACTTC CASSLGLAEETQYF
TRBJ1-1 TRBV7-6 TRBD1 . TGTGCCAGCGGGCAGGGGGCGTTGAACACTGAAGCTTTCTTT CASGQGALNTEAFF
TRBJ1-2 TRBV5-6 . . TGTGCCAGCAGCTTCCGATCCGACACAGCTGGCTACACCTTC CASSFRSDTAGYTF
TRBJ2-1 TRBV9 TRBD2 . TGTGCCAGCAGCCCCCATGTGGGAGGGCTATCTAGCCGAAACTACAATGAGCAGTTCTTC CASSPHVGGLSSRNYNEQFF
TRBJ2-3 TRBV20-1 . . TGCAGTGCTGGACAATCCGATACGCAGTATTTT CSAGQSDTQYF
TRBJ1-4 TRBV29-1 . few TGCAGCGTGACGTCCTGGGCAAGGGAAAAACTGTTTTTT CSVTSWAREKLFF
TRBJ1-4 TRBV5-1 TRBD1 . TGCGCCAGCAGCCATACAGGGGCTTCAACTAATGAAAAACTGTTTTTT CASSHTGASTNEKLFF
TRBJ2-1 TRBV15 . . TGTGCCACCAGCAGAGATTTCTGGGGAGTAGAGTACAATGAGCAGTTCTTC CATSRDFWGVEYNEQFF
TRBJ2-5 TRBV7-9 TRBD2 . TGTGCCAGCAGACCCCCCGGTAAGCGGGGGGGACAAGAGACCCAGTACTTC CASRPPGKRGGQETQYF